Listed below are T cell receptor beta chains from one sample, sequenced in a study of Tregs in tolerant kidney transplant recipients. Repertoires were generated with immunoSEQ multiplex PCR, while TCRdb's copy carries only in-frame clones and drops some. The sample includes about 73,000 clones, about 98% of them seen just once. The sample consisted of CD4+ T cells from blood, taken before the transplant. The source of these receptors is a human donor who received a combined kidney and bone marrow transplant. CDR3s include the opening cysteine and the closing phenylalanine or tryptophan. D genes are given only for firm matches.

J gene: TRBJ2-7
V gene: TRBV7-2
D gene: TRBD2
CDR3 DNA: TGTGCCAGCAGCTTAACTAGCGGCTACGAGCAGTACTTC
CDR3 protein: CASSLTSGYEQYF

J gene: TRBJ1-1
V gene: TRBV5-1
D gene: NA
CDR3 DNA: TGCGCCAGCAGCTCCGGGCAGGGGAGTATGAACACTGAAGCTTTCTTT
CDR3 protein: CASSSGQGSMNTEAFF

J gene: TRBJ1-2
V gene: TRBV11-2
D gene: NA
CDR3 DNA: TGTGCCAGCAGCTTAGAGTTTCTGAACTATGGCTACACCTTC
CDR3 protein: CASSLEFLNYGYTF

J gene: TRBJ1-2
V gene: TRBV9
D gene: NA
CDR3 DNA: TGTGCCAGCAGCGTAGCTACGGCGGTGGAGGGTGGCTACACCTTC
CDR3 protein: CASSVATAVEGGYTF

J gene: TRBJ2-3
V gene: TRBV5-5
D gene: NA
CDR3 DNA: TGTGCCAGCAGCTTGTGGGCCGGGAAAACAGATACGCAGTATTTT
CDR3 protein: CASSLWAGKTDTQYF

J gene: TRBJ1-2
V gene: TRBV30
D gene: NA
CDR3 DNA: TGTGCCTGGAGTGTATCCGGACCGGGAAGTCGTGGCTACACCTTC
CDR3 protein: CAWSVSGPGSRGYTF

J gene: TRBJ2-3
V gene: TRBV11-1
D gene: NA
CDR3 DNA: TGTGCCAGCAGCTTACGGGGAATGGACCCTGGGGTTAATGCGCAGTATTTT
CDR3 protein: CASSLRGMDPGVNAQYF

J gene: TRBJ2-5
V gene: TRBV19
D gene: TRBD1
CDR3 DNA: TGTGCCAGTGGAAACCGGGACAGGGATTCCAAGACCCAGTACTTC
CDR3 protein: CASGNRDRDSKTQYF

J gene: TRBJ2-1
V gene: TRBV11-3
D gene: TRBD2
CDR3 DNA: TGTGCCAGCAGCTTAGATTACCTAGCGGGAGGCTATGAGCAGTTCTTC
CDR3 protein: CASSLDYLAGGYEQFF

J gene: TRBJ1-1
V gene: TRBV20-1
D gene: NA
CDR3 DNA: TGCAGTGCTCGATCAAGGACAGAAGCTTTCTTT
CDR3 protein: CSARSRTEAFF